Shown below are 16 T cell receptor beta chains from a single sample sequenced in a study of Ad26.COV2.S vaccination and SARS-CoV-2 variants. Clones were sequenced by immunoSEQ multiplex PCR, and TCRdb holds only the in-frame ones, with some missing. The sample carries around 270,000 clones, around nine tenths recorded once. As for treatment: over 15 received Ad26.COV2.S at low or high dose, single or two shots; roughly 5 received placebo; per-sample allocation not given. Material that was analyzed had been drawn on day 63 after the first vaccine or placebo injection. The specimen was peripheral blood, collected in a trial of Ad26.COV2.S vaccine versus placebo. The origin of the receptors is a person between 18 and 65 years old who received the Ad26.COV2.S COVID-19 vaccine or a placebo.

This rearrangement joins TRBV11-2 to TRBJ2-4; no clear D. V was trimmed by 0 bases and J by 1 base, leaving 13 bases between them. There are 17 residues in the CDR3. Germline loops: CDR1 SGHAT, CDR2 FQNNGV. CDR3 protein: CASSLDIVGLAKNIQYF. In DNA, the CDR3 is TGTGCCAGCAGCTTAGATATTGTGGGGTTGGCCAAAAACATTCAGTACTTC.

The chain employs TRBV6-2 or TRBV6-3 and TRBJ1-1; D is undetermined. CDR3 length: 12 amino acids. CDR1 and CDR2 from the germline V gene are MNHEY and SVGEGT. Trimming took 2 bases from V and 0 from J, leaving 1 base between them. The CDR3 loop reads CASSYMNTEAFF. The CDR3 bases are TGTGCCAGCAGTTACATGAACACTGAAGCTTTCTTT.

The DNA of the CDR3 is TGTGCCAGTAAACTAGTCTACAGGGGGAATTCACCCCTCCACTTT. Translating gives CASKLVYRGNSPLHF. The rearrangement joins TRBV19 to TRBJ1-6, with 8 positions matching TRBD1. Germline CDR1 reads LNHDA; CDR2 reads SQIVND (reference sequence). V lost 7 bases, J lost 7 bases, and 9 bases stayed unmatched. This CDR3 is 15 amino acids long.

The gene calls are TRBV7-8 and TRBJ1-5; tentative D call: TRBD1 (6 bases). The V and J ends lost 4 bases and 0 bases respectively, with 10 bases between them. The germline V gene has CDR1 SGHVS and CDR2 FQNEAQ. The CDR3 loop spans 15 amino acids. The CDR3 DNA reads as TGTGCCAGCAGCTCGGACAGATCTAGCAATCAGCCCCAGCATTTT. The encoded protein is CASSSDRSSNQPQHF.

This clone was picked up one time. This rearrangement joins TRBV27 to TRBJ1-2; 11 bases line up with TRBD1. Germline V gene sequence: CDR1 MNHEY, CDR2 SMNVEV (reference sequence). Germline trimming cut 6 bases from V and 4 bases from J; bases unmatched to any gene: 13. The CDR3 is 17 amino acids. The DNA of the CDR3 is TGTGCCAGCAGGAAGACAGGGACAGGGGGTTACTTCTATGGCTACACCTTC. This gives the protein CASRKTGTGGYFYGYTF.

The genes are TRBV9 and TRBJ1-1; unclear D gene. The CDR3 is made up of 13 amino acids. V lost 3 bases and J 9 bases, leaving 15 bases between the germline ends. Germline V gene data show CDR1 as SGDLS and CDR2 as YYNGEE. Here the CDR3 DNA reads TGTGCCAGCAGCGGACCTAGAGCGATACAAGCTTTCTTT. Translated: CASSGPRAIQAFF. Variable domain in full (rest from reference TRBV9 and TRBJ1-1): DSGVTQTPKHLITATGQRVTLRCSPRSGDLSVYWYQQSLDQGLQFLIQYYNGEERAKGNILERFSAQQFPDLHSELNLSSLELGDSALYFCASSGPRAIQAFFGQGTRLTVV.

V gene TRBV9 combines with J gene TRBJ1-1; D may be TRBD1 (6 bases). The germline V gene has CDR1 SGDLS and CDR2 YYNGEE. The CDR3 extends over 14 amino acids. V shed 3 bases and J shed 5 bases, with 14 bases lying between them. CDR3 DNA: TGTGCCAGCAGCGCCGAAGGGGGTTGGACTGAAGCTTTCTTT. This sequence encodes CASSAEGGWTEAFF.

This clone occurred once. The chain carries TRBV18 and TRBJ2-7, with 7 bases lining up with TRBD1. V lost 6 bases to trimming and J lost 3 bases; unmatched junction nucleotides: 5. This CDR3 is built from 13 residues. The germline V gene encodes CDR1 KGHSH and CDR2 LQKENI. DNA for the CDR3: TGTGCCAGCTCGCACGGGACAGACTACGAGCAGTACGTC. Protein product: CASSHGTDYEQYV.

The chain has TRBV7-9 and TRBJ1-1; no clear D gene. This CDR3 contains 13 residues. V gave up 2 bases and J gave up 8 bases, with 12 bases separating them. The V gene's germline CDR1 is SEHNR and CDR2 FQNEAQ (reference sequence). The CDR3 bases are TGTGCCAGCAGCTTACTACAGCGGGAAGAAGCTTTCTTT. This sequence encodes CASSLLQREEAFF.

CDR3 nucleotides: TGTGCCAGCAGCTTTAAGGGAACGGACTCACCCCTCCACTTT. This codes for CASSFKGTDSPLHF. V is TRBV7-2 and J is TRBJ1-6; no definite D call. The CDR3 loop spans 14 amino acids. Germline lookup yields CDR1 SGHTA and CDR2 FQGNSA. Trimming left V 3 bases short and J 10 bases short, with 13 bases between.

The J gene is TRBJ2-3, the V gene TRBV6-6, with D perhaps TRBD2 (7 bases). The CDR3 is 16 residues long. Germline values: CDR1 MNHNY, CDR2 SVGAGI (reference sequence). The V and J ends lost 0 bases and 1 base respectively, with 11 bases between them. For the CDR3, the DNA is TGTGCCAGCAGTTACTCGGGGGGGCCGGGCACAGATACGCAGTATTTT. This sequence encodes CASSYSGGPGTDTQYF.

The V call is TRBV2, the J call TRBJ1-5; the D is unclear. The V gene's germline CDR1 is SNHLY and CDR2 FYNNEI. V was cut by 7 bases and J by 0 bases, with 7 bases left in between. The CDR3 length is 13 residues. In DNA form, the CDR3 reads TGTGCCAGCAACGCCGATAGCAATCAGCCCCAGCATTTT. Residues: CASNADSNQPQHF.

The chain is built from TRBV4-3 and TRBJ1-5; TRBD1 agrees at 12 bases. The CDR3 length is 15 residues. With V trimmed by 5 bases and J by 6 bases, 5 bases remained unmatched. Per the germline V gene, CDR1 is LGHNA and CDR2 is YSLEER. In DNA form, the CDR3 reads TGCGCCAGCAGCGAGGGACAGGGGGCAGGTCAGCCCCAGCATTTT. This gives the protein CASSEGQGAGQPQHF.

Comments on this clone: One end of the junction is discordant with germline, which a read error may explain. The chain combines TRBV3-1 (or the pseudogene TRBV3-2) with TRBJ1-2; the D is unclear. Looked up from germline, CDR1 is LGHDT and CDR2 is YNNKEL (reference sequence). CDR3 length equals 12 residues. The CDR3 DNA is TGTGCCAGCAGTCAAGATTGGGATGGCTACACCTTC. It translates to CASSQDWDGYTF.

Comments on this clone: Other nucleotide sequences in the sample specify the same CDR3. The chain couples TRBV5-4 to TRBJ2-5; D unclear. The ends were cut back, 1 base at V and 4 bases at J, with 8 bases in the middle. Germline values: CDR1 SGHNT, CDR2 YYREEE (reference sequence). The CDR3 loop spans 13 amino acids. The CDR3 protein is CASSLKGGETQYF. The CDR3 DNA reads TGTGCCAGCAGCTTGAAAGGCGGAGAGACCCAGTACTTC. The complete variable domain, with remaining parts taken from reference TRBV5-4 and TRBJ2-5, reads ETGVTQSPTHLIKTRGQQVTLRCSSQSGHNTVSWYQQALGQGPQFIFQYYREEENGRGNFPPRFSGLQFPNYSSELNVNALELDDSALYLCASSLKGGETQYFGPGTRLLVL.

This clone is a singleton in its sample. The chain employs TRBV30 and TRBJ1-5; no reliable D call. V shed 3 bases and J shed 0 bases, with 6 bases lying between them. Per the germline V gene, CDR1 is GTSNPN and CDR2 is SVGIG (reference sequence). CDR3 length: 13 amino acids. The CDR3, as DNA: TGTGCCTGGAGAGGCAATAGCAATCAGCCCCAGCATTTT. Translated, it gives CAWRGNSNQPQHF. Filled out from reference TRBV30 and TRBJ1-5, the complete variable domain reads SQTIHQWPATLVQPVGSPLSLECTVEGTSNPNLYWYRQAAGRGLQLLFYSVGIGQISSEVPQNLSASRPQDRQFILSSKKLLLSDSGFYLCAWRGNSNQPQHFGDGTRLSIL.